These 17 T cell receptor beta chains were sequenced from one sample in a study of blood T cell repertoires in COVID-19. Using immunoSEQ multiplex PCR, the repertoire was profiled, and TCRdb retains in-frame clones only, with some absent. The data hold some 200,000 clones, with roughly 84% observed a single time. The specimen sequenced was peripheral blood. These receptors originate from an elderly woman with acute or convalescent COVID-19.

The chain has TRBV29-1 and TRBJ1-5, with 9 bases matching TRBD1. Germline V gene sequence: CDR1 SQVTM, CDR2 ANQGSEA. The V segment lost 4 bases and the J segment 7 bases; nucleotides outside the gene matches: 5. The CDR3 consists of 13 residues. In DNA, the CDR3 is TGCAGCGTTGCACAGGGGGCTGGACAGCCCCAGCATTTT. As protein: CSVAQGAGQPQHF.

The J gene is TRBJ2-7, the V gene TRBV7-7, with TRBD2 identical over 9 bases. V lost 5 bases to trimming and J lost 3 bases; unmatched junction nucleotides: 8. Per germline, CDR1 SSHAT and CDR2 FNYEAQ (reference sequence). CDR3 size: 15 residues. The CDR3 is CASSKDLSGSYEQYF. CDR3 coding DNA: TGTGCCAGCAGCAAAGACCTTAGCGGGAGCTACGAGCAGTACTTC.

This chain uses TRBV6-2 or TRBV6-3 with TRBJ1-5; D possibly corresponds to TRBD1 (6 bases). The CDR3 spans 15 residues. V was shortened by 8 bases and J by 3 bases, with 17 bases between the two germline ends. Per germline, CDR1 MNHEY and CDR2 SVGEGT. As DNA, the CDR3 is TGTGCCAGCGGCCGACCCAGGACAGTCAATCAGCCCCAGCATTTT. Translation: CASGRPRTVNQPQHF.

V gene TRBV7-2 combines with J gene TRBJ1-3; D possibly corresponds to TRBD1 (5 bases). The CDR3 runs to 16 residues. V shed 4 bases and J shed 3 bases, with 16 bases lying between them. Germline CDR1 reads SGHTA; CDR2 reads FQGNSA. DNA for the CDR3: TGTGCCAGCAGCTCACCGCTGAGGACAAGTGGAAACACCATATATTTT. Protein sequence: CASSSPLRTSGNTIYF.

The gene calls are TRBV2 and TRBJ1-1, with 7 bases lining up with TRBD1. There are 14 residues in the CDR3. V shed 7 bases and J 0 bases; nucleotides not matched to a gene: 5. The V gene's germline CDR1 is SNHLY and CDR2 FYNNEI. CDR3 residues: CASTRQGLNTEAFF. The CDR3 DNA follows: TGTGCCAGCACCAGACAGGGACTGAACACTGAAGCTTTCTTT.

V is TRBV7-2 and J is TRBJ1-2, with 7 bases aligning to TRBD1. Germline trimming cut 1 base from V and 7 bases from J; bases unmatched to any gene: 12. The CDR3 is made up of 16 amino acids. Germline CDR1 reads SGHTA; CDR2 reads FQGNSA. The CDR3, as DNA: TGTGCCAGCAGCTTAGAAGGGGGCCCCTCGGCTGGTGGCTACACCTTC. Translation: CASSLEGGPSAGGYTF.

The V gene is TRBV7-3, the J gene TRBJ2-3, with 9 bases matching TRBD2. Unmatched junction bases numbered 10, after V lost 5 bases and J lost 4 bases. There are 16 residues in the CDR3. The germline CDR1 and CDR2 sequences are SGHTA and FQGTGA. CDR3 nucleotides: TGTGCCAGCAGCCCCCTTAGCGGGAGTTCGGCAGATACGCAGTATTTT. It codes for CASSPLSGSSADTQYF.

This clone appeared a few times. The chain uses TRBV27 and TRBJ1-2; D may be TRBD1 (6 bases). The CDR3 runs to 13 residues. V gave up 3 bases and J gave up 8 bases, with 13 bases separating them. Germline-derived CDR1 and CDR2 are MNHEY and SMNVEV (reference sequence). CDR3 nucleotide sequence: TGTGCCAGCAGTTTCGGGACATCAAGAGGCTACACCTTC. The encoded protein is CASSFGTSRGYTF.

The chain recombines TRBV19 with TRBJ2-1, with TRBD1 as a possible D gene (6 bases). The germline V gene has CDR1 LNHDA and CDR2 SQIVND (reference sequence). V gave up 6 bases and J gave up 7 bases, with 19 bases separating them. The CDR3 length is 15 residues. CDR3 protein: CASSLQSDRLNEQFF. CDR3 in DNA: TGTGCCAGTAGCCTACAATCAGACAGGCTTAATGAGCAGTTCTTC.

The chain is built from TRBV27 and TRBJ2-5; TRBD1 matches at 8 bases. The CDR3 sequence is 15 residues long. Trimming took 3 bases from V and 3 from J; bases not matched to a gene: 6. Germline lookup yields CDR1 MNHEY and CDR2 SMNVEV (reference sequence). This CDR3 is CASSFFGQGEETQYF. CDR3 in DNA: TGTGCCAGCAGTTTTTTCGGACAGGGAGAAGAGACCCAGTACTTC.

The V call is TRBV23-1, the J call TRBJ2-7; 7 bases align to TRBD1. TRBV23-1 is given ORF status, its function remaining uncertain. The CDR3 is made up of 16 amino acids. J gave up 0 bases and V 7 bases, and 12 bases lay outside the gene matches. This CDR3 reads CASTADRASPSYEQYF. CDR3 coding DNA: TGCGCCAGCACCGCCGACAGGGCCTCTCCCTCCTACGAGCAGTACTTC.

The CDR3 loop reads CASSARTGIVTGELFF. The CDR3 nucleotides read TGTGCCAGCAGCGCCCGGACAGGGATTGTCACCGGGGAGCTGTTTTTT. V is TRBV7-9 and J is TRBJ2-2, with 8 bases identical to TRBD1. This CDR3 has 16 amino acids. Germline-derived CDR1 and CDR2 are SEHNR and FQNEAQ (reference sequence). V lost 5 bases to trimming and J lost 4 bases; unmatched junction nucleotides: 9.

This clone was recorded once. The gene calls are TRBV30 and TRBJ1-4, with a weak D call TRBD1 (5 bases). CDR3 length equals 12 residues. Germline CDR1 reads GTSNPN; CDR2 reads SVGIG (reference sequence). The ends were cut back, 0 bases at V and 11 bases at J, with 10 bases in the middle. CDR3 sequence: CAWSVRGNKLFF. The DNA for the CDR3 is TGTGCCTGGAGTGTCCGGGGGAATAAACTGTTTTTT. Looking up the rest from reference TRBV30 and TRBJ1-4 gives the full variable domain: SQTIHQWPATLVQPVGSPLSLECTVEGTSNPNLYWYRQAAGRGLQLLFYSVGIGQISSEVPQNLSASRPQDRQFILSSKKLLLSDSGFYLCAWSVRGNKLFFGSGTQLSVL.

J is TRBJ1-2 and V is TRBV13, with TRBD1 matching 12 bases. V shed 2 bases and J 4 bases; nucleotides not matched to a gene: 8. The germline V gene encodes CDR1 PRHDT and CDR2 FYEKMQ (reference sequence). The length of the CDR3 is 17 residues. In DNA, the CDR3 is TGTGCCAGCAGCTTAATGGGACAGGGGGCGCGGGGCTATGGCTACACCTTC. Protein product: CASSLMGQGARGYGYTF.

This rearrangement joins TRBV27 to TRBJ2-2; D might be TRBD1 (6 bases). V lost 6 bases, J lost 4 bases, and 12 bases lay in between. Germline CDR1 reads MNHEY; CDR2 reads SMNVEV (reference sequence). This CDR3 comprises 14 residues. The DNA for the CDR3 is TGTGCCAGCAGGACAGGTTCGGGCACCGGGGAGCTGTTTTTT. As protein: CASRTGSGTGELFF.

CDR3 loop: CASKLTSGTAYEQYF. The CDR3 DNA sequence: TGTGCCAGCAAACTAACTAGCGGGACTGCCTACGAGCAGTACTTC. The chain uses TRBV7-2 and TRBJ2-7, with 10 bases matching TRBD2. Germline trimming cut 7 bases from V and 2 bases from J; bases unmatched to any gene: 8. The CDR3 sequence is 15 residues long. The germline V gene encodes CDR1 SGHTA and CDR2 FQGNSA.

This clone was detected only once. V and J are TRBV21-1 and TRBJ2-3; the table gives TRBD2 as D, unverified against the DNA. TRBV21-1 is shown as a pseudogene. This CDR3 spans 16 amino acids. For the CDR3, the DNA is TGTGCCAGCAGCAAAGGTCTAGCCTTCGACACAGATACGCAGTATTTT. Protein: CASSKGLAFDTDTQYF.